This T cell receptor beta chain was sequenced in a study of CD8 T cells in ankylosing spondylitis. TCRdb ran MiXCR on the 5' RACE reads and lists one entry per CDR3 protein. The sample carries over 700,000 distinct CDR3 sequences, roughly 19% recorded once. Regarding the study as a whole: Made up of eight highly homologous variants, a TCR beta motif appeared characteristic of ankylosing spondylitis blood.

As to this clonotype: Its antigen is not known.

The source of this sequence is a male donor with ankylosing spondylitis. Sequenced: blood, either unsorted or a sorted T cell fraction (not recorded which).

CDR3 in DNA: TGTGCCAGCAGGACGTGGTATACGCAGTATTTT. This encodes CASRTWYTQYF. The rearrangement uses TRBV12-3 or TRBV12-4 and TRBJ2-3; D gene unclear. Trimming cost V 6 bases and J 7 bases, with 8 bases left between them. CDR3 length: 11 residues.